This is a list of T cell receptor beta chains from one sample in a study of T cell responses to AZD1222 COVID-19 vaccine. Profiled with immunoSEQ multiplex PCR; TCRdb holds only in-frame clones, not every one. The sample holds roughly 87,000 clones, 85% to 90% seen once. This material consisted of peripheral blood, taken 28 days after the second AZD1222 dose. All receptors derive from an adult who received the AZD1222 COVID-19 vaccine. The CDR3 runs from the conserved cysteine through the conserved F or W. Fields, in order: clone size, CDR3 length, V gene, J gene, D gene, CDR3 protein, CDR3 DNA. D genes are given only for firm matches. Only some rows state a clone size, as once, few, many or a class for expanded clones.

once	16	TRBV6-1	TRBJ2-4	TRBD1	CASSEGQGFAKNIQYF	TGTGCCAGCAGCGAAGGACAGGGGTTTGCCAAAAACATTCAGTACTTC
.	16	TRBV4-1	TRBJ1-1	.	CASSQDWGRMNTEAFF	TGCGCCAGCAGCCAAGATTGGGGGAGGATGAACACTGAAGCTTTCTTT
.	15	TRBV6-5	TRBJ1-3	TRBD1	CASTRTGGSGNTIYF	TGTGCCAGCACCCGGACAGGGGGCTCTGGAAACACCATATATTTT
.	15	TRBV3-1/TRBV3-2	TRBJ2-3	.	CASSQDASSTDTQYF	TGTGCCAGCAGCCAAGACGCTTCTAGCACAGATACGCAGTATTTT
.	17	TRBV4-1	TRBJ2-2	.	CASSQGVVGVDTGELFF	TGCGCCAGCAGCCAAGGGGTTGTGGGGGTCGACACCGGGGAGCTGTTTTTT
.	15	TRBV28	TRBJ1-2	TRBD1	CASSPDRVGSGGYTF	TGTGCCAGCAGTCCGGACAGGGTTGGGTCGGGTGGCTACACCTTC
.	14	TRBV5-4	TRBJ1-2	.	CASSPASGGYGYTF	TGTGCCAGCAGCCCCGCCTCGGGGGGCTATGGCTACACCTTC
.	16	TRBV5-6	TRBJ2-2	TRBD2	CASSLGLAGVNGELFF	TGTGCCAGCAGCTTGGGACTAGCGGGAGTAAACGGGGAGCTGTTTTTT
.	12	TRBV7-2	TRBJ1-2	.	CASSLAQYGYTF	TGTGCCAGCAGCTTAGCACAGTATGGCTACACCTTC
.	13	TRBV19	TRBJ2-5	.	CASSIGGQETQYF	TGTGCCAGTAGTATCGGGGGCCAAGAGACCCAGTACTTC
.	14	TRBV19	TRBJ1-5	TRBD1	CASSIGQGAEPQHF	TGTGCCAGTAGTATTGGACAGGGTGCAGAGCCCCAGCATTTT
few	12	TRBV19	TRBJ2-1	.	CASSPRRSEQFF	TGTGCCAGTAGTCCCAGACGGAGTGAGCAGTTCTTC
few	15	TRBV5-1	TRBJ2-7	TRBD1	CASSLAGGSSYEQYF	TGCGCCAGCAGCTTGGCAGGGGGCTCCTCCTACGAGCAGTACTTC
.	14	TRBV5-4	TRBJ2-2	TRBD1	CASSLGQGSGELFF	TGTGCCAGCAGTTTGGGACAGGGGTCCGGGGAGCTGTTTTTT
.	14	TRBV7-2	TRBJ2-7	.	CASSTIPGPYEQYF	TGTGCCAGCAGCACCATTCCCGGGCCCTACGAGCAGTACTTC
.	17	TRBV7-8	TRBJ2-7	TRBD2	CASSLGVVAGSSYEQYF	TGTGCCAGCAGCTTAGGGGTAGTAGCGGGGAGCTCCTACGAGCAGTACTTC
.	15	TRBV15	TRBJ2-1	.	CATSRAGGNYNEQFF	TGTGCCACCAGCAGAGCGGGCGGGAATTACAATGAGCAGTTCTTC
.	12	TRBV11-2	TRBJ2-7	TRBD2	CASSGLGYEQYF	TGTGCCAGCAGCGGACTAGGCTACGAGCAGTACTTC
.	14	TRBV6-4	TRBJ2-3	.	CASSDSGSGATQYF	TGTGCCAGCAGTGACTCTGGGTCCGGGGCCACGCAGTATTTT
.	16	TRBV15	TRBJ1-4	TRBD1	CATSRDLGQGSEKLFF	TGTGCCACCAGCAGAGATTTGGGACAGGGAAGTGAAAAACTGTTTTTT
.	13	TRBV29-1	TRBJ2-7	.	CSAQGSSSYEQYF	TGCAGCGCCCAGGGGAGTAGCTCCTACGAGCAGTACTTC
.	20	TRBV4-2	TRBJ2-1	TRBD2	CASSQDFSAGGPSPYNEQFF	TGTGCCAGCAGCCAAGATTTTTCGGCGGGAGGCCCCTCGCCTTACAATGAGCAGTTCTTC
.	14	TRBV6-5	TRBJ1-5	.	CASSSTNGNQPQHF	TGTGCCAGCAGTTCGACTAACGGCAATCAGCCCCAGCATTTT
.	15	TRBV21-1	TRBJ1-1	.	CASSKAEGSDTEAFF	TGTGCCAGCAGCAAAGCTGAAGGGTCTGACACTGAAGCTTTCTTT
few	16	TRBV3-1/TRBV3-2	TRBJ2-7	TRBD1	CASSQDNRGPFAEQYF	TGTGCCAGCAGCCAAGATAACAGGGGCCCTTTCGCCGAGCAGTACTTC
.	15	TRBV7-9	TRBJ2-5	.	CASSPRPPEEETQYF	TGTGCCAGCAGCCCCCGTCCTCCGGAAGAAGAGACCCAGTACTTC
.	13	TRBV10-3	TRBJ2-5	TRBD2	CAISWGEGETQYF	TGTGCCATCAGTTGGGGGGAGGGGGAGACCCAGTACTTC
.	15	TRBV3-1/TRBV3-2	TRBJ1-3	.	CASSQGPNSGNTIYF	TGTGCCAGCAGCCAAGGACCCAACTCTGGAAACACCATATATTTT
.	15	TRBV10-2	TRBJ2-2	TRBD1	CAARQGGQGTGELFF	TGCGCCGCCCGCCAGGGGGGACAGGGAACCGGGGAGCTGTTTTTT
.	13	TRBV13	TRBJ1-1	.	CASSRTGNTEAFF	TGTGCCAGCAGTCGCACAGGGAACACTGAAGCTTTCTTT
.	15	TRBV6-5	TRBJ1-5	TRBD1	CASSYSRQGNQPQHF	TGTGCCAGCAGTTACTCGAGACAGGGAAATCAGCCCCAGCATTTT
once	13	TRBV30	TRBJ2-2	.	CAWNMRGPGELFF	TGTGCCTGGAATATGCGGGGCCCCGGGGAGCTGTTTTTT
.	14	TRBV5-1	TRBJ1-1	.	CASSPGGRSTEAFF	TGCGCCAGCAGCCCCGGGGGCAGGAGCACTGAAGCTTTCTTT
.	15	TRBV5-6	TRBJ2-7	.	CASSLGTSILVEQYF	TGTGCCAGCAGCTTGGGTACTAGCATTCTCGTCGAGCAGTACTTC
.	15	TRBV4-3	TRBJ1-2	.	CASSQGVGGGNGYTF	TGCGCCAGCAGCCAGGGGGTGGGAGGGGGTAATGGCTACACCTTC
.	14	TRBV5-1	TRBJ2-7	.	CASSYRGTSYEQYF	TGCGCCAGCAGCTACCGGGGGACGTCCTACGAGCAGTACTTC
.	12	TRBV19	TRBJ1-5	.	CASSVYSQPQHF	TGTGCCAGTAGTGTTTACAGCCAGCCCCAGCATTTT
.	14	TRBV24-1	TRBJ2-1	.	CATSESEPYNEQFF	TGTGCCACCAGTGAATCTGAACCGTACAATGAGCAGTTCTTC
.	17	TRBV24-1	TRBJ2-1	TRBD1	CATSGFTGTGPYNEQFF	TGTGCCACCAGTGGTTTTACCGGGACAGGGCCCTACAATGAGCAGTTCTTC
.	16	TRBV28	TRBJ1-3	.	CASSLQGGRSGNTIYF	TGTGCCAGCAGTTTACAGGGAGGCAGATCTGGAAACACCATATATTTT
.	14	TRBV18	TRBJ1-1	.	CASSDTSWSAEAFF	TGTGCCAGCTCAGATACCAGCTGGTCGGCTGAAGCTTTCTTT
.	16	TRBV7-6	TRBJ2-1	.	CASSLMEGGNYNEQFF	TGTGCCAGCAGCTTGATGGAGGGGGGGAATTACAATGAGCAGTTCTTC
few	13	TRBV27	TRBJ1-5	.	CASSLKANQPQHF	TGTGCCAGCAGTTTGAAGGCCAATCAGCCCCAGCATTTT
.	14	TRBV19	TRBJ1-4	.	CASSIQATNEKLFF	TGTGCCAGTAGTATACAGGCAACTAATGAAAAACTGTTTTTT
.	19	TRBV18	TRBJ2-2	TRBD2	CASSLTTSGRSNSVGELFF	TGTGCCAGCTCACTTACAACTAGCGGGAGGTCCAATAGCGTCGGGGAGCTGTTTTTT
.	15	TRBV28	TRBJ1-5	.	CATLPTTGPNQPQHF	TGTGCCACCCTGCCAACCACAGGGCCTAATCAGCCCCAGCATTTT
.	15	TRBV6-2/TRBV6-3	TRBJ2-1	TRBD2	CASSYSGSGSNEQFF	TGTGCCAGCAGTTATAGCGGGAGTGGGTCCAATGAGCAGTTCTTC
few	13	TRBV6-2/TRBV6-3	TRBJ2-1	.	CASSKDSNNEQFF	TGTGCCAGCAGTAAAGACAGCAACAATGAGCAGTTCTTC
.	13	TRBV29-1	TRBJ2-1	.	CSVGSRTYNEQFF	TGCAGCGTCGGGAGTCGCACCTACAATGAGCAGTTCTTC
.	13	TRBV28	TRBJ2-7	.	CASSFQGTYEQYF	TGTGCCAGCAGTTTCCAGGGCACCTACGAGCAGTACTTC
.	16	TRBV28	TRBJ2-1	TRBD2	CASSSRTSGRFNEQFF	TGTGCCAGCAGTTCTCGGACTAGCGGGAGGTTTAATGAGCAGTTCTTC
.	14	TRBV28	TRBJ1-6	TRBD1	CASMSGTVNSPLHF	TGTGCCAGCATGTCCGGGACAGTCAATTCACCCCTCCACTTT
.	14	TRBV6-6	TRBJ2-6	.	CASGRLSGANVLTF	TGTGCCAGCGGTCGCCTCTCTGGGGCCAACGTCCTGACTTTC
.	15	TRBV27	TRBJ2-2	TRBD2	CASNRLAGGTGELFF	TGTGCCAGCAACCGGCTAGCGGGGGGCACCGGGGAGCTGTTTTTT
.	15	TRBV2	TRBJ2-3	TRBD1	CASNIGQGRTDTQYF	TGTGCCAGCAACATCGGACAGGGGCGAACAGATACGCAGTATTTT
once	12	TRBV9	TRBJ1-2	.	CASSGAYYGYTF	TGTGCCAGCAGCGGCGCCTACTATGGCTACACCTTC
.	13	TRBV3-1/TRBV3-2	TRBJ1-5	TRBD1	CVSSQGTGWTQHF	TGTGTCAGCAGCCAAGGGACAGGGTGGACCCAGCATTTT
.	13	TRBV18	TRBJ2-7	.	CASSRSGPYEQYF	TGTGCCAGCTCAAGGAGCGGGCCCTACGAGCAGTACTTC
.	19	TRBV21-1	TRBJ2-4	.	CASSSIRRVWGLAKNIQYF	TGTGCCAGCAGCTCAATCCGGCGGGTGTGGGGTCTAGCCAAAAACATTCAGTACTTC